This T cell receptor (beta chain) was observed in a study of blood T cell repertoires in COVID-19. Study as a whole: The samples span acute and convalescent COVID-19 from the United States, Italy and Spain. Nucleic acid was either cDNA or gDNA, and it came from T cells, B-cell-depleted T cells, or PBMCs.

This CDR3 comprises 15 residues. Germline lookup yields CDR1 MDHEN and CDR2 SYDVKM. Between the trimmed V and J ends, which lost 6 bases and 3 bases, there was a span of 14 bases. Original methodology: How many nucleated cells were present was estimated from reference gene primer amplification. Data came from immunoSEQ multiplex PCR; TCRdb stores just in-frame clones and leaves some out. That table gives V, J and clone size, and the DNA gave D and trimming. The sample contains 190,000 or so clones, about three quarters of which appear only once. The sequencing sample was made of peripheral blood. The chain combines TRBV28 with TRBJ2-2; TRBD1 is a possible D gene (6 bases). This sequence originates from a woman of 80 years or more with active or convalescent COVID-19. The CDR3 spells CASRRINRDTGELFF. In DNA, the CDR3 is TGTGCCAGCAGGCGAATCAACAGGGACACCGGGGAGCTGTTTTTT.